The 12 T cell receptor beta chains presented below share a single source sample, sequenced in a study of cytomegalovirus exposure and HLA in healthy donors (dated by TCRdb to the late 2010s). To prepare the library, the immunoSEQ multiplex PCR assay was applied. A mixture of 60 forward primers for TCR Vbeta segments and 13 reverse primers for TCR Jbeta segments was used in the multiplex PCR. As stored in TCRdb, this immuneACCESS dataset retains in-frame rearrangements with V and J assigned. A fraction of the clones does not appear; measured against another copy, unresolved V genes explain less than half of the discrepancy, and the remainder lacks a known reason. This sample is represented by roughly 110,000 clones; around four fifths of them were singletons. The ten biggest clones cover under 2% of the sample. The sample consisted of PBMCs. All receptors come from a man aged 50-60 years in good health and CMV-seronegative.

The chain uses TRBV5-1 and TRBJ1-3; 8 bases match TRBD1. Germline V gene data show CDR1 as SGHRS and CDR2 as YFSETQ. This CDR3 is built from 16 residues. Trimming took 3 bases from V and 0 from J; bases not matched to a gene: 5. CDR3 protein: CASSYQGASSGNTIYF. The CDR3 DNA reads TGCGCCAGCAGCTACCAGGGGGCGAGCTCTGGAAACACCATATATTTT.

In DNA, the CDR3 is TGTGCCAGCAGCTTGGATTTGCGGCGGGGCACCTACGAGCAGTACTTC. It translates to CASSLDLRRGTYEQYF. V and J are TRBV5-6 and TRBJ2-7, with D perhaps matching TRBD2 (6 bases). Germline assignment: CDR1 SGHDT and CDR2 YYEEEE. V lost 0 bases to trimming and J lost 2 bases, with 15 bases between them. The CDR3 is 16 amino acids.

V is TRBV15 and J is TRBJ1-2; D might be TRBD1 (6 bases). CDR3 length: 18 residues. The germline V gene has CDR1 LNHNV and CDR2 YYDKDF (reference sequence). Trimming shortened V by 0 bases and J by 1 base, and 18 bases separated the two germline ends. The CDR3 here is CATSRDLTGGSLNYGYTF. The CDR3, as DNA: TGTGCCACCAGCAGAGATCTGACAGGTGGTTCCCTTAACTATGGCTACACCTTC.

The rearrangement uses TRBV5-8 and TRBJ2-1; possibly TRBD1 for D (5 bases). The CDR3 is 16 amino acids. In germline, CDR1 is SGHTS, CDR2 YDEGEE. Between the trimmed V and J ends, which lost 0 bases and 8 bases, there was a span of 18 bases. CDR3 bases: TGTGCCAGCAGCTTGGCTTGGGATCCTAAAGGGGATGAGCAGTTCTTC. The encoded protein is CASSLAWDPKGDEQFF.

The rearrangement joins TRBV7-3 to TRBJ1-6; D perhaps matches TRBD1 (5 bases). This CDR3 is 13 amino acids long. Germline CDR1 and CDR2: SGHTA and FQGTGA. V was shortened by 5 bases and J by 10 bases, with 12 bases between the two germline ends. The DNA for the CDR3 is TGTGCCAGCAGCACCGCAGGGAACTCACCCCTCCACTTT. As protein: CASSTAGNSPLHF. Full variable domain (rest looked up from reference TRBV7-3 and TRBJ1-6): GAGVSQTPSNKVTEKGKYVELRCDPISGHTALYWYRQSLGQGPEFLIYFQGTGAADDSGLPNDRFFAVRPEGSVSTLKIQRTERGDSAVYLCASSTAGNSPLHFGNGTRLTVT.

CDR3 protein: CASSLGSRNPYGYTF. The CDR3 DNA reads as TGTGCCAGCAGCTTGGGCTCCAGGAATCCCTATGGCTACACCTTC. This sequence joins TRBV5-4 and TRBJ1-2; no clear D. Germline V gene lookup returns CDR1 SGHNT and CDR2 YYREEE (reference sequence). The CDR3 runs 15 residues. V was clipped by 0 bases and J by 4 bases, with 13 bases between them. Filled out from reference TRBV5-4 and TRBJ1-2, the complete variable domain reads ETGVTQSPTHLIKTRGQQVTLRCSSQSGHNTVSWYQQALGQGPQFIFQYYREEENGRGNFPPRFSGLQFPNYSSELNVNALELDDSALYLCASSLGSRNPYGYTFGSGTRLTVV.

CDR3 sequence: CASSLNSLPRTYNEQFF. The CDR3 nucleotides are TGTGCCAGCAGCTTAAACAGTCTTCCGCGCACGTACAATGAGCAGTTCTTC. The chain is built from TRBV5-4 and TRBJ2-1; D is undetermined. Deletions cut 2 bases from V and 4 bases from J, with 19 bases between. CDR3 length equals 17 residues. Germline V CDR1 and CDR2: SGHNT, YYREEE (reference sequence).

The J gene is TRBJ1-1, the V gene TRBV10-3; a weak D match, TRBD1 (6 bases). V was clipped by 7 bases and J by 1 base, with 10 bases between them. The CDR3 loop spans 13 amino acids. CDR1 is ENHRY, CDR2 SYGVKD, per germline. CDR3 nucleotides: TGTGCCATCACTGGACAGTCGAACACTGAAGCTTTCTTT. Translated, it gives CAITGQSNTEAFF.

The rearrangement joins TRBV30 to TRBJ1-6; a weak D match, TRBD1 (6 bases). Germline lookup yields CDR1 GTSNPN and CDR2 SVGIG (reference sequence). The V gene lost 2 bases and the J gene lost 11 bases, with 19 bases spanning the gap. CDR3 size: 15 residues. CDR3 residues: CAWSSFQGPGTPLHF. CDR3 coding DNA: TGTGCCTGGAGTTCTTTCCAGGGGCCGGGAACACCCCTCCACTTT.

The CDR3 region has the DNA TGCAGCGTTCGTGTGTTACAGGCCGGGGAGCTGTTTTTT. It encodes CSVRVLQAGELFF. The gene calls are TRBV29-1 and TRBJ2-2; D possibly corresponds to TRBD1 (5 bases). This CDR3 has 13 amino acids. Germline assignment: CDR1 SQVTM and CDR2 ANQGSEA. V gave up 5 bases and J gave up 6 bases, with 13 bases separating them.

The rearrangement links TRBV2 to TRBJ2-1, with D possibly matching TRBD1 (5 bases). The CDR3 contains 11 residues. From germline, CDR1 is SNHLY and CDR2 FYNNEI. Trimming stripped 6 bases from V and 9 bases from J, with 9 bases between. The CDR3 loop reads CASRQGSEQFF. CDR3 nucleotide sequence: TGTGCCAGCAGGCAGGGTAGTGAGCAGTTCTTC.

The chain combines TRBV6-6 with TRBJ2-7; TRBD1 might be the D (6 bases). Per the germline V gene, CDR1 is MNHNY and CDR2 is SVGAGI (reference sequence). The CDR3 loop spans 14 amino acids. Deletions cut 2 bases from V and 2 bases from J, with 10 bases between. The CDR3 DNA is TGTGCCAGCAGTTACCGGGACATGGCCTACGAGCAGTACGTC. Translated, it gives CASSYRDMAYEQYV.